The entry below gives a single T cell receptor beta chain sequence along with its context. The antigen remains unidentified. V gave up 3 bases and J gave up 4 bases, with 9 bases separating them. Germline V gene lookup returns CDR1 SGHTA and CDR2 FQGNSA. The length of the CDR3 is 13 residues. The data stem from a study of CD8+CD57+ T cells in acquired aplastic anemia. Study-level information: On average, sorted CD4+ and CD8+ cells gave around 3 ug of DNA. Study-wide results and caveats: For CD8+ Simpson's diversity, patients and controls showed no significant difference.

CD8+CD57+ cell expansion, shown by flow cytometry, had occurred in the patients selected for sequencing. Patients were untreated when blood was sampled. The study profiled TCR beta VDJ and CDR3 using genomic DNA as template. TCRdb re-called the reads with MiXCR, one entry per CDR3 protein. The data show 80,000 or so distinct CDR3 sequences, with about 70% seen just once and about 82% held by the top ten. The sample was sorted CD4+, CD8+, or CD8+CD57+ T cells (not recorded which) from PBMCs. The rearrangement links TRBV7-2 to TRBJ1-2, with a possible D match to TRBD1 (6 bases). The receptor was derived from a human donor with aplastic anemia. The CDR3, as DNA: TGTGCCAGCAGCTTCTCACAGGGCTATGGCTACACCTTC. It is translated as CASSFSQGYGYTF. Complete variable domain (other parts from reference TRBV7-2 and TRBJ1-2): GAGVSQSPSNKVTEKGKDVELRCDPISGHTALYWYRQSLGQGLEFLIYFQGNSAPDKSGLPSDRFSAERTGGSVSTLTIQRTQQEDSAVYLCASSFSQGYGYTFGSGTRLTVV.